This T cell receptor (beta chain) came from a study of blood T cells in healthy people across ages. This clonotype came up a few times. There are 17 residues in the CDR3. The ends lost 1 base at V and 3 bases at J; junction bases unmatched: 8. Germline V gene sequence: CDR1 SGHVS, CDR2 FQNEAQ. Next came a second PCR, run for about 7 to 12 cycles, which used a sample-barcoded 5' primer along with a J-beta primer mix. TCRdb re-called the 5' RACE reads through MiXCR, storing one row per CDR3 protein. The table lists 550,000 to 800,000 distinct CDR3 sequences, under 25% of them singletons. This sequence originates from an older man in good health. The sequenced material came from blood. V usage is TRBV7-8 and J usage is TRBJ2-1, with 8 bases lining up with TRBD2. This CDR3 is CASSLGSAGVGYNEQFF. As DNA, the CDR3 is TGTGCCAGCAGCTTAGGGTCAGCGGGAGTAGGCTACAATGAGCAGTTCTTC.